This TCR beta chain was observed in a study of T cells in Graves' hyperthyroidism and ophthalmopathy. Looking at the study overall: At initial diagnosis, before any treatment had begun, peripheral blood was obtained.

The CDR3 regions of TCR beta were amplified from RNA transcripts. Primed by the HTBI set, a first-round RT-PCR was run on the TCR CDR3. TCRdb analysed the multiplex PCR reads with MiXCR anew, one entry per CDR3 protein. The sample has approximately 510,000 distinct CDR3 sequences; roughly 20% are singletons. CDR1 and CDR2 (germline): GTSNPN, SVGIG (reference sequence). CDR3 size: 14 residues. J lost 3 bases, V lost 2 bases, and 7 bases had no gene match. This clonotype was found a few times. The source of this sequence is a man younger than 35 with Graves' hyperthyroidism. V gene TRBV30 combines with J gene TRBJ2-7; 7 bases agree with TRBD1. Sequenced input: blood. CDR3 in amino acids: CAWSSSGGIYEQYF. Written as DNA, the CDR3 is TGTGCCTGGAGTTCGTCAGGGGGTATCTACGAGCAGTACTTC.